This passage covers 27 T cell receptor beta chains from one sample sequenced in a study of control samples from healthy donors and cancer patients. TCRdb's table, derived via immunoSEQ multiplex PCR, lists solely in-frame clones and lacks some. The sample includes about 96,000 clones, 90% to 95% of them seen just once. Sequencing was carried out using blood. The receptors were sampled from a man in his late teens or twenties in good health.

The chain is built from TRBV7-8 and TRBJ1-3; 10 positions match TRBD1. Germline values: CDR1 SGHVS, CDR2 FQNEAQ. J lost 1 base, V lost 6 bases, and 15 bases had no gene match. The CDR3 consists of 19 residues. The CDR3 bases are TGTGCCAGCAGTCTTGTGGTTTTCGGGGACAGGGGATCTGGAAACACCATATATTTT. Amino acids: CASSLVVFGDRGSGNTIYF. Using reference TRBV7-8 and TRBJ1-3 for the parts outside the CDR3, the full variable domain is GAGVSQSPRYKVAKRGQDVALRCDPISGHVSLFWYQQALGQGPEFLTYFQNEAQLDKSGLPSDRFFAERPEGSVSTLKIQRTQQEDSAVYLCASSLVVFGDRGSGNTIYFGEGSWLTVV.

The chain carries TRBV12-3 or TRBV12-4 and TRBJ2-5; D call uncertain. This CDR3 region has 13 residues. Deletions cut 3 bases from V and 1 base from J, with 6 bases between. CDR3 loop: CASSFEVQETQYF. CDR3 DNA: TGTGCCAGCAGTTTCGAAGTCCAAGAGACCCAGTACTTC.

This clone was seen once. V usage is TRBV12-3 or TRBV12-4 and J usage is TRBJ2-1, with D unresolved. The length of the CDR3 is 11 residues. V was clipped by 8 bases and J by 13 bases, with 15 bases between them. CDR3: CASQTGLYQFF. In DNA, the CDR3 is TGTGCCAGCCAAACCGGCCTATATCAGTTCTTC.

This clone has only one observation. A read error is possible here, since a much larger clone lies one base away. V is TRBV7-9 and J is TRBJ1-1; D gene unclear. The CDR3 runs to 12 residues. Trimming shortened V by 5 bases and J by 0 bases, and 4 bases separated the two germline ends. Looked up from germline, CDR1 is SEHNR and CDR2 is FQNEAQ (reference sequence). The DNA for the CDR3 is TGTGCCAGCAGCGGCATGAACACTGAAGCTTTCTTT. It encodes CASSGMNTEAFF.

The V call is TRBV5-4, the J call TRBJ2-1; the D gene is possibly TRBD2 (5 bases). The germline gives CDR1 SGHNT, CDR2 YYREEE (reference sequence). V gave up 0 bases and J gave up 2 bases, with 12 bases separating them. The CDR3 extends over 16 amino acids. CDR3 bases: TGTGCCAGCAGCTTGGGTGGCCTGGGAGCCTACAATGAGCAGTTCTTC. Residues: CASSLGGLGAYNEQFF.

The J gene is TRBJ2-6, the V gene TRBV5-1, with D hard to call. Germline CDR1 is SGHRS and CDR2 is YFSETQ. V lost 7 bases and J 1 base, leaving 6 bases between the germline ends. This CDR3 comprises 13 residues. CDR3 nucleotide sequence: TGCGCCAGCTGGGGATCTGGGGCCAACGTCCTGACTTTC. Translating it yields CASWGSGANVLTF. The full variable domain, rest sourced from reference TRBV5-1 and TRBJ2-6, is KAGVTQTPRYLIKTRGQQVTLSCSPISGHRSVSWYQQTPGQGLQFLFEYFSETQRNKGNFPGRFSGRQFSNSRSEMNVSTLELGDSALYLCASWGSGANVLTFGAGSRLTVL.

The chain employs TRBV19 and TRBJ1-5; D may be TRBD1 (5 bases). The length of the CDR3 is 16 residues. Germline CDR1 reads LNHDA; CDR2 reads SQIVND (reference sequence). V was shortened by 3 bases and J by 7 bases, with 19 bases between the two germline ends. CDR3 in amino acids: CASSINRGTRGQPQHF. CDR3 sequence (DNA): TGTGCCAGTAGTATTAATCGAGGGACGCGGGGACAGCCCCAGCATTTT.

V is TRBV18 and J is TRBJ1-2; 10 bases agree with TRBD1. CDR3 length equals 15 residues. Germline lookup yields CDR1 KGHSH and CDR2 LQKENI. J was trimmed by 6 bases and V by 3 bases; bases with no gene match: 7. This CDR3 is CASSPAGTGVNGYTF. CDR3 DNA: TGTGCCAGCTCACCGGCCGGGACAGGGGTTAATGGCTACACCTTC.

The V call is TRBV9, the J call TRBJ2-1, with D perhaps TRBD2 (7 bases). Germline CDR1 reads SGDLS; CDR2 reads YYNGEE. This CDR3 contains 16 residues. The germline V and J ends were trimmed by 4 bases and 5 bases, with 19 bases remaining between them. CDR3 DNA sequence: TGTGCCAGCAGCCGGGGGGCTACTGGGGTGCACAATGAGCAGTTCTTC. Protein product: CASSRGATGVHNEQFF.

The V and J genes are TRBV30 and TRBJ1-1; D unresolved. Trimming stripped 3 bases from V and 6 bases from J, with 11 bases between. Germline V CDR1 and CDR2: GTSNPN, SVGIG (reference sequence). The CDR3 runs 12 residues. CDR3 bases: TGTGCCTGGAGGAGAAACGTCGCTGAAGCTTTCTTT. It translates to CAWRRNVAEAFF.

V is TRBV7-3 and J is TRBJ1-1, with 8 positions matching TRBD1. The CDR3 spans 15 residues. V trimming: 0 bases; J trimming: 4 bases; junction bases outside the gene matches: 4. Germline values: CDR1 SGHTA, CDR2 FQGTGA. The CDR3 bases are TGTGCCAGCAGCTTAACGGACCAGGGGGCCACTGAAGCTTTCTTT. Protein product: CASSLTDQGATEAFF.

The chain's CDR3 is CAWSVGQGMITYGYTF. CDR3 nucleotide sequence: TGTGCCTGGAGTGTAGGACAGGGAATGATAACCTATGGCTACACCTTC. The chain is built from TRBV30 and TRBJ1-2, with TRBD1 matching over 8 bases. Germline CDR1 is GTSNPN and CDR2 is SVGIG (reference sequence). The length of the CDR3 is 16 residues. Trimming at V came to 0 bases and at J to 4 bases, leaving 10 bases not matched to a gene.

The V gene is TRBV7-9, the J gene TRBJ1-6; D remains unclear. This CDR3 spans 15 amino acids. Trimming took off 1 base at V and 7 bases at J, with 11 bases between the two ends. Germline CDR1 reads SEHNR; CDR2 reads FQNEAQ (reference sequence). The CDR3, as DNA: TGTGCCAGCAGCTTAGTCGGGTTGCTCAATTCACCCCTCCACTTT. Protein sequence: CASSLVGLLNSPLHF.

The chain employs TRBV18 and TRBJ1-5; D not resolved. The germline V gene encodes CDR1 KGHSH and CDR2 LQKENI. The CDR3 contains 15 residues. The V and J ends lost 3 bases and 0 bases respectively, with 9 bases between them. The CDR3 protein is CASSPYEVSNQPQHF. The CDR3 nucleotides read TGTGCCAGCTCACCCTACGAGGTTAGCAATCAGCCCCAGCATTTT.

The chain uses TRBV5-1 and TRBJ2-5; 7 nucleotides align to TRBD2. Germline-derived CDR1 and CDR2 are SGHRS and YFSETQ. The CDR3 is 14 residues long. Trimming took 4 bases from V and 2 from J; bases not matched to a gene: 5. CDR3 loop: CASSPGGAQETQYF. Written as DNA, the CDR3 is TGCGCCAGCAGCCCGGGAGGTGCGCAAGAGACCCAGTACTTC.

This chain links TRBV5-4 with TRBJ1-2; the match to TRBD1 covers 7 bases. Germline assignment: CDR1 SGHNT and CDR2 YYREEE (reference sequence). The ends lost 0 bases at V and 4 bases at J; junction bases unmatched: 15. This CDR3 contains 18 residues. This chain's CDR3 is CASSLAGVGQAFGYGYTF. CDR3 coding DNA: TGTGCCAGCAGCTTGGCGGGGGTCGGACAGGCCTTCGGCTATGGCTACACCTTC.

The chain combines TRBV5-1 with TRBJ2-5; 7 bases fit TRBD2. The CDR3 spans 16 residues. V lost 9 bases to trimming and J lost 7 bases; unmatched junction nucleotides: 21. Germline V gene lookup returns CDR1 SGHRS and CDR2 YFSETQ. CDR3 amino acids: CATYPGPGLQAGTQYF. The CDR3 DNA reads as TGCGCCACCTACCCGGGTCCGGGACTACAGGCGGGGACCCAGTACTTC.

The chain is built from TRBV10-2 and TRBJ2-2, with D hard to call. The V and J ends lost 3 bases and 6 bases respectively, with 11 bases between them. The germline V gene encodes CDR1 WSHSY and CDR2 SAAADI. The CDR3 is made up of 14 amino acids. The CDR3: CASSEGSSSGELFF. CDR3 nucleotides: TGCGCCAGCAGTGAAGGGTCCTCCTCCGGGGAGCTGTTTTTT.

The chain combines TRBV6-4 with TRBJ2-1; D gene ambiguous. The CDR3 is 12 amino acids. Trimming left V 6 bases short and J 2 bases short, with 5 bases between. CDR1 and CDR2 from the germline V gene are MRHNA and SNTAGT. Here the CDR3 reads CASSGAYNEQFF. The CDR3 DNA follows: TGTGCCAGCAGCGGCGCCTACAATGAGCAGTTCTTC.

The rearrangement links TRBV5-1 to TRBJ1-1; D is uncertain. This CDR3 is built from 15 residues. The V and J ends lost 1 base and 0 bases respectively, with 10 bases between them. Germline CDR1 and CDR2: SGHRS and YFSETQ. The CDR3 region is CASSLMASMNTEAFF. CDR3 nucleotide sequence: TGCGCCAGCAGCTTGATGGCCAGTATGAACACTGAAGCTTTCTTT.

The chain carries TRBV5-5 and TRBJ1-1, with TRBD1 identical over 7 bases. V lost 1 base and J lost 0; bases outside the gene matches: 9. The germline gives CDR1 SGHKS, CDR2 YYEKEE (reference sequence). The CDR3 runs to 17 residues. The CDR3 loop reads CASSLRQGRSMNTEAFF. DNA of the CDR3: TGTGCCAGCAGCTTGAGACAGGGTAGGAGTATGAACACTGAAGCTTTCTTT.

This chain uses TRBV7-8 with TRBJ1-1; the D is unclear. Germline V CDR1 and CDR2: SGHVS, FQNEAQ. The CDR3 contains 11 residues. Deletions cut 5 bases from V and 2 bases from J, with 3 bases between. CDR3 in DNA: TGTGCCAGCAGCCGCAACACTGAAGCTTTCTTT. Its translation: CASSRNTEAFF.

The gene calls are TRBV7-2 and TRBJ2-3; 7 bases line up with TRBD1. The CDR3 spans 12 residues. The germline CDR1 and CDR2 sequences are SGHTA and FQGNSA. The V segment lost 10 bases and the J segment 2 bases; nucleotides outside the gene matches: 3. In DNA form, the CDR3 reads TGTGCCACGGGACAGTCCACAGATACGCAGTATTTT. It specifies CATGQSTDTQYF.

The chain joins TRBV12-3 or TRBV12-4 to TRBJ1-6; the D is unclear. The CDR3 has 12 residues. V dropped 3 bases and J dropped 13 bases, with 10 bases sitting between them. The DNA of the CDR3 is TGTGCCAGCAGTTTGCTTGGAGGCCCCCTCCACTTT. Translated, it gives CASSLLGGPLHF.

The rearrangement uses TRBV30 and TRBJ1-6; 7 bases are a match to TRBD1. The CDR3 spans 13 residues. Germline V gene data show CDR1 as GTSNPN and CDR2 as SVGIG (reference sequence). The V segment lost 7 bases and the J segment 5 bases; nucleotides outside the gene matches: 5. The CDR3 DNA follows: TGTGCCTCACAGGGGTCGAATAATTCACCCCTCCACTTT. It is translated as CASQGSNNSPLHF.

The chain links TRBV11-2 to TRBJ1-4, with 8 bases identical to TRBD1. V trimming: 0 bases; J trimming: 13 bases; junction bases outside the gene matches: 16. CDR3 size: 17 residues. From germline, CDR1 is SGHAT and CDR2 FQNNGV. Written as DNA, the CDR3 is TGTGCCAGCAGCTTAGAAGCCGGGACAGGCTTGGTGAAAGGACTGTTTTTT. This gives the protein CASSLEAGTGLVKGLFF.

The gene calls are TRBV6-5 and TRBJ2-1; 11 positions agree with TRBD2. Germline loops: CDR1 MNHEY, CDR2 SVGAGI. V gave up 7 bases and J gave up 8 bases; unmatched junction bases: 10. This CDR3 is 15 amino acids long. CDR3 DNA: TGTGCCAGCACCCAGGGACTAGCGGCTGGGGATGAGCAGTTCTTC. Protein: CASTQGLAAGDEQFF.